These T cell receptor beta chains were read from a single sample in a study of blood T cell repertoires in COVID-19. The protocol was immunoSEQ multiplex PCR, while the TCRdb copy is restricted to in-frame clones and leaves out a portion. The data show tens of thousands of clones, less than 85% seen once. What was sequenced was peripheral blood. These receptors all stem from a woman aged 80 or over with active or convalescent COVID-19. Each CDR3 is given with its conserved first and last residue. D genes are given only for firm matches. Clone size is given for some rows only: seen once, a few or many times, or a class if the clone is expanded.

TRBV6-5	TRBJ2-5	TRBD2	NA	CASSASGPGTQYF	TGTGCCAGCAGCGCTAGCGGGCCCGGGACCCAGTACTTC
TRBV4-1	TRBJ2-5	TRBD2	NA	CASSLAGGSGETQYF	TGCGCCAGCAGCCTCGCGGGGGGCTCCGGAGAGACCCAGTACTTC
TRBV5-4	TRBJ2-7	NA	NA	CASAGGPRAHYEQYF	TGTGCCAGCGCTGGGGGCCCGCGGGCCCACTACGAGCAGTACTTC
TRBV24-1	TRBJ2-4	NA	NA	CATSDPVGGGKNIQYF	TGTGCCACCAGTGATCCGGTAGGGGGTGGCAAAAACATTCAGTACTTC
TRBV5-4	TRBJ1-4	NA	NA	CATSKGGWGATNEKLFF	TGTGCCACCTCCAAGGGAGGGTGGGGGGCAACTAATGAAAAACTGTTTTTT
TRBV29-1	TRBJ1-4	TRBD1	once	CSVERYRGLGEKLFF	TGCAGCGTTGAACGTTACAGGGGGCTGGGAGAAAAACTGTTTTTT
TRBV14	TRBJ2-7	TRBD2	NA	CASSQWTSGLSSYEQYF	TGTGCCAGCAGCCAGTGGACTAGCGGGCTGAGCTCCTACGAGCAGTACTTC
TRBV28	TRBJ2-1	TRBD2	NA	CASLRGGIRGLHEQFF	TGTGCCAGCTTGCGGGGGGGTATCAGGGGTCTCCATGAGCAGTTCTTC
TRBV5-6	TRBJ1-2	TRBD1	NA	CASSLTPGQLNGYTF	TGTGCCAGCAGCTTAACACCGGGACAGCTTAATGGCTACACCTTC
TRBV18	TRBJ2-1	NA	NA	CASSPLPGDNEQFF	TGTGCCAGCTCACCATTACCGGGAGACAATGAGCAGTTCTTC
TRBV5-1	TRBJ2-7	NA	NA	CASSLDTYEQYF	TGCGCCAGCAGTTTGGACACCTACGAGCAGTACTTC
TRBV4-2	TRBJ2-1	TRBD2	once	CASSRLTSGRVGNEQFF	TGTGCCAGCAGCCGACTGACTAGCGGGAGGGTCGGCAATGAGCAGTTCTTC
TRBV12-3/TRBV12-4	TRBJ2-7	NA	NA	CASSRTVHEQYF	TGTGCCAGCAGTCGGACAGTCCACGAGCAGTACTTC
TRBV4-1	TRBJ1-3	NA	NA	CASSQRRDSGNTIYF	TGCGCCAGCAGCCAACGACGGGACTCTGGAAACACCATATATTTT
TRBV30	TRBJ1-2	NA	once	CAWKPGSYGYTF	TGTGCCTGGAAGCCAGGGTCCTATGGCTACACCTTC
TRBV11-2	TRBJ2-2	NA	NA	CASSDSRGGSTGELFF	TGTGCCAGCAGCGACTCCCGAGGGGGTAGCACCGGGGAGCTGTTTTTT